Detailed here is one T cell receptor beta chain. The sample comes from a study of blood T cell repertoires in COVID-19. About the research overall: Sites across the United States, Italy and Spain contributed samples from acute and convalescent COVID-19. PBMCs, B-cell-depleted T cells, or T cells were the source of the cDNA or gDNA that made up the material.

Patients from Seattle were sampled longitudinally, starting during active infection. Data came from immunoSEQ multiplex PCR; TCRdb stores just in-frame clones and leaves some out. Seen here are over 200,000 clones, 92% observed once, and the top ten hold approximately 0.77%. This clonotype was sampled from a man aged 55 to 69 with COVID-19, enrolled during active disease. Input material: peripheral blood.

In nucleotides, the CDR3 is TGTGCCAGCAGCGAGTACAGGGGAACAACGGAAAAACTGTTTTTT. Protein product: CASSEYRGTTEKLFF. V is TRBV9 and J is TRBJ1-4; 7 bases are a match to TRBD1. The ends lost 3 bases at V and 8 bases at J; junction bases unmatched: 10. The CDR3 runs 15 residues. Germline lookup yields CDR1 SGDLS and CDR2 YYNGEE.